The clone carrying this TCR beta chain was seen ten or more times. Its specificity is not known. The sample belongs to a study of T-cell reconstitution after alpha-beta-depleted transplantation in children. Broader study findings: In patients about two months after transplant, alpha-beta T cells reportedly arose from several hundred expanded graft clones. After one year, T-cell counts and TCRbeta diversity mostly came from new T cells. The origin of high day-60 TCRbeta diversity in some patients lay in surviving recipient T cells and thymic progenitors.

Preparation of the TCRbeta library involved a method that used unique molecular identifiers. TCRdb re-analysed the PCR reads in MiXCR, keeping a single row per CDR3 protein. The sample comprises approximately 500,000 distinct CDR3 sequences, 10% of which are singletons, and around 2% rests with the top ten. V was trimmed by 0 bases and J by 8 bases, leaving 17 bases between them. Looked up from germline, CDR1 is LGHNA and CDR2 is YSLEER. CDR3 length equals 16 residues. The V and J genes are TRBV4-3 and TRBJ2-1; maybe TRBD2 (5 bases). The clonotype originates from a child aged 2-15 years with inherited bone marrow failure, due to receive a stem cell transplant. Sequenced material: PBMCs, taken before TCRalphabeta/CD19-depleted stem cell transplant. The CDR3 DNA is TGCGCCAGCAGCCAAGATACGGGAAACGTACCCGATGAGCAGTTCTTC. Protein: CASSQDTGNVPDEQFF.